Following are 27 T cell receptor beta chains from one sample sequenced in a study of blood T cell repertoires in COVID-19. Measured with immunoSEQ multiplex PCR; TCRdb has only the in-frame clones, and not every one. In the table there are roughly 160,000 clones, about 87% of which are singletons. The sample consisted of peripheral blood. Receptor source: a man aged 55 to 70 with acute or convalescent COVID-19.

V usage is TRBV7-2 and J usage is TRBJ2-7; 10 bases are a match to TRBD1. Germline CDR1 and CDR2: SGHTA and FQGNSA. With 0 bases clipped from V and 6 bases from J, the junction kept 8 bases outside the gene matches. CDR3 length: 16 residues. CDR3 bases: TGTGCCAGCAGCTTAGCACCAGGGACAGGGGTTCCCGAGCAGTACTTC. It encodes CASSLAPGTGVPEQYF.

As for this clone: Within the sample, other DNA sequences also encode this same CDR3. The chain has TRBV19 and TRBJ2-1; TRBD2 matches at 7 bases. Germline CDR1 is LNHDA and CDR2 is SQIVND (reference sequence). The V segment lost 1 base and the J segment 6 bases; nucleotides outside the gene matches: 3. The CDR3 is made up of 14 amino acids. The CDR3 here is CASSIAGGPNEQFF. CDR3 nucleotide sequence: TGTGCCAGTAGTATAGCGGGAGGCCCCAATGAGCAGTTCTTC.

This sequence joins TRBV3-1 (or the pseudogene TRBV3-2) and TRBJ1-2; 10 nucleotides line up with TRBD1. The germline CDR1 and CDR2 sequences are LGHDT and YNNKEL (reference sequence). J gave up 6 bases and V 2 bases, and 6 bases lay outside the gene matches. The CDR3 length is 15 residues. CDR3 DNA: TGTGCCAGCAGCCAATTCGGAGGGACAGGGGATGGCTACACCTTC. As protein: CASSQFGGTGDGYTF.

The V gene is TRBV6-5, the J gene TRBJ1-2, with D perhaps matching TRBD1 (6 bases). The CDR3 sequence is 14 residues long. The V end lost 7 bases, the J end lost 5 bases, and 17 bases lay between the germline ends. Germline lookup yields CDR1 MNHEY and CDR2 SVGAGI. The CDR3 reads CASNRDPPLYGYTF. In DNA, the CDR3 is TGTGCCAGCAACAGGGACCCCCCTCTATATGGCTACACCTTC.

This clone was detected only once. This chain connects TRBV9 to TRBJ2-7; possible D gene TRBD2, 6 bases. V shed 0 bases and J shed 3 bases, with 10 bases lying between them. The germline gives CDR1 SGDLS, CDR2 YYNGEE. This CDR3 contains 14 residues. DNA for the CDR3: TGTGCCAGCAGCGTAGCTAATAGCGGCTACGAGCAGTACTTC. Residues: CASSVANSGYEQYF.

The V and J genes are TRBV4-1 and TRBJ2-6; 7 bases are shared with TRBD1. Germline CDR1 reads MGHRA; CDR2 reads YSYEKL. After removal of 4 bases from V and 3 bases from J, the junction contained 3 bases not matched to a gene. The CDR3 contains 15 residues. This CDR3 is CASSPQGIGANVLTF. CDR3 in DNA: TGCGCCAGCAGCCCACAGGGGATTGGGGCCAACGTCCTGACTTTC.

The rearrangement uses TRBV28 and TRBJ1-2, with unresolved D. This CDR3 comprises 12 residues. Trimming left V 10 bases short and J 8 bases short, with 17 bases between. Germline CDR1 is MDHEN and CDR2 is SYDVKM. CDR3 loop: CATLGGPQGYTF. Written as DNA, the CDR3 is TGTGCCACCCTGGGAGGGCCGCAGGGCTACACCTTC.

This chain uses TRBV6-1 with TRBJ2-7, with D perhaps TRBD1 (6 bases). V lost 10 bases and J lost 2, with 18 bases in between. The CDR3 has 14 amino acids. The germline gives CDR1 MNHNS, CDR2 SASEGT. In DNA form, the CDR3 reads TGTGCCACCTCCAAATCCGGGACAACCTACGAGCAGTACGTC. It translates to CATSKSGTTYEQYV.

V and J are TRBV4-2 and TRBJ1-4; tentatively, D is TRBD1 (5 bases). Germline assignment: CDR1 LGHNA and CDR2 YNFKEQ. The length of the CDR3 is 16 residues. Trimming removed 0 bases from V and 3 bases from J, with 11 bases in between. The CDR3 coding sequence is TGTGCCAGCAGCCAAGATTCGGCAGGGCCTAATGAAAAACTGTTTTTT. As protein: CASSQDSAGPNEKLFF.

This sequence joins TRBV19 and TRBJ1-2; D ambiguous. CDR1 and CDR2 (germline): LNHDA, SQIVND (reference sequence). This CDR3 region has 13 residues. The V end lost 1 base, the J end lost 8 bases, and 11 bases lay between the germline ends. CDR3 residues: CASSIGGDRGYTF. The CDR3 DNA follows: TGTGCCAGTAGTATAGGTGGAGATCGGGGCTACACCTTC.

The rearrangement links TRBV12-5 to TRBJ1-3, with TRBD1 as a possible D gene (6 bases). The germline V gene has CDR1 LGHNT and CDR2 FRNRAP. Trimming took 3 bases from V and 0 from J, leaving 15 bases between them. This CDR3 is built from 17 residues. As DNA, the CDR3 is TGTGCTAGTGGTTTAACCCCAGGGGCGATCTCTGGAAACACCATATATTTT. Its translation: CASGLTPGAISGNTIYF. The full variable domain, completed using reference TRBV12-5 and TRBJ1-3, is DARVTQTPRHKVTEMGQEVTMRCQPILGHNTVFWYRQTMMQGLELLAYFRNRAPLDDSGMPKDRFSAEMPDATLATLKIQPSEPRDSAVYFCASGLTPGAISGNTIYFGEGSWLTVV.

The rearrangement links TRBV9 to TRBJ1-3; 9 positions match TRBD1. The CDR3 runs 15 residues. Germline V gene data show CDR1 as SGDLS and CDR2 as YYNGEE. The trim removed 4 bases at V and 4 bases at J, leaving 6 bases unmatched. The CDR3 loop is CASSPTGGRGNTIYF. CDR3 sequence (DNA): TGTGCCAGCAGCCCGACAGGGGGAAGAGGAAACACCATATATTTT. Looking up the rest from reference TRBV9 and TRBJ1-3 gives the full variable domain: DSGVTQTPKHLITATGQRVTLRCSPRSGDLSVYWYQQSLDQGLQFLIQYYNGEERAKGNILERFSAQQFPDLHSELNLSSLELGDSALYFCASSPTGGRGNTIYFGEGSWLTVV.

This chain uses TRBV6-5 with TRBJ1-1; D is perhaps TRBD1 (5 bases). The CDR3 totals 16 residues. V was trimmed by 0 bases and J by 3 bases, leaving 14 bases between them. Germline assignment: CDR1 MNHEY and CDR2 SVGAGI. The CDR3 DNA reads as TGTGCCAGCAGTTACTCGAAGTTGGGGCAGGACACTGAAGCTTTCTTT. This gives the protein CASSYSKLGQDTEAFF.

As for this clone: Additional DNA sequences in this sample encode the identical CDR3. CDR3 loop: CASSLTSRTEAFF. CDR3 sequence (DNA): TGTGCCAGCAGCTTGACAAGCCGGACTGAAGCTTTCTTT. V usage is TRBV7-3 and J usage is TRBJ1-1; no firm D call. Looked up from germline, CDR1 is SGHTA and CDR2 is FQGTGA. There are 13 residues in the CDR3. Trimming stripped 3 bases from V and 5 bases from J, with 10 bases between.

The chain recombines TRBV5-6 with TRBJ1-2, with unresolved D. The CDR3 consists of 14 residues. The germline gives CDR1 SGHDT, CDR2 YYEEEE. V was clipped by 6 bases and J by 4 bases, with 16 bases between them. As DNA, the CDR3 is TGTGCCAGCACCGAGGAACCGGAGGCCTATGGCTACACCTTC. It yields the protein CASTEEPEAYGYTF.

The chain carries TRBV28 and TRBJ1-6; 7 bases align to TRBD1. Looked up from germline, CDR1 is MDHEN and CDR2 is SYDVKM. The CDR3 extends over 15 amino acids. After removal of 6 bases from V and 6 bases from J, the junction contained 8 bases not matched to a gene. CDR3 in amino acids: CASSPTTGVNSPLHF. DNA for the CDR3: TGTGCCAGCAGCCCTACTACAGGGGTTAATTCACCCCTCCACTTT.

This clone appeared a single time. This chain joins TRBV10-3 and TRBJ2-5, with a weak D call TRBD2 (5 bases). Trimming removed 4 bases at V and 3 bases at J, with 9 bases between. Germline values: CDR1 ENHRY, CDR2 SYGVKD. CDR3 length: 13 residues. The CDR3 bases are TGTGCCATCAGTGTGAGCGGCGAAGAGACCCAGTACTTC. This sequence encodes CAISVSGEETQYF.

This chain joins TRBV24-1 and TRBJ2-5, with 13 bases fitting TRBD2. This CDR3 has 16 amino acids. Germline CDR1 KGHDR, CDR2 SFDVKD. V lost 4 bases to trimming and J lost 0 bases; unmatched junction nucleotides: 1. The CDR3: CATSEGLAGYQETQYF. The CDR3 nucleotides are TGTGCCACCAGTGAGGGACTAGCGGGGTACCAAGAGACCCAGTACTTC.

This clone has a handful of counts. CDR3 region: CASSRTGAANSPLHF. CDR3 in DNA: TGCGCCAGCAGCCGGACAGGGGCAGCAAATTCACCCCTCCACTTT. The chain uses TRBV5-1 and TRBJ1-6; 9 bases line up with TRBD1. The CDR3 totals 15 residues. The germline CDR1 and CDR2 sequences are SGHRS and YFSETQ. The trim removed 4 bases at V and 7 bases at J, leaving 6 bases unmatched.

The V and J genes are TRBV5-6 and TRBJ2-1; 8 bases align to TRBD1. The CDR3 has 11 amino acids. Unmatched junction bases numbered 3, after V lost 0 bases and J lost 16 bases. The V gene's germline CDR1 is SGHDT and CDR2 YYEEEE. The CDR3 DNA reads as TGTGCCAGCAGCTTGGGACAGGGGCGCTTCTTC. Encoded protein: CASSLGQGRFF.

Concerning this clone itself: A much larger clone is a single base away; this may be a read error. Within the sample, other DNA sequences also encode this same CDR3. V gene TRBV11-2 combines with J gene TRBJ1-2; possible D gene TRBD1, 5 bases. The CDR3 loop spans 12 amino acids. The germline gives CDR1 SGHAT, CDR2 FQNNGV. Deletions cut 3 bases from V and 8 bases from J, with 10 bases between. The CDR3: CASSLGLEGYTF. CDR3 in DNA: TGTGCCAGCAGCTTGGGACTGGAGGGCTACACCTTC.

The chain has TRBV27 and TRBJ1-1; no clear D gene. Deletions cut 6 bases from V and 1 base from J, with 15 bases between. Germline CDR1 is MNHEY and CDR2 is SMNVEV (reference sequence). CDR3 length: 15 residues. CDR3 residues: CASSYLRAGNTEAFF. The CDR3 DNA reads TGTGCCAGCAGCTATCTGAGAGCAGGGAACACTGAAGCTTTCTTT.

J is TRBJ2-6 and V is TRBV24-1, with 7 bases that match TRBD1. Germline loops: CDR1 KGHDR, CDR2 SFDVKD. The CDR3 runs 17 residues. Germline trimming cut 3 bases from V and 4 bases from J; bases unmatched to any gene: 8. The CDR3 DNA is TGTGCCACCAGTGATCCAACAGGGGTAGGGGGGGCCAACGTCCTGACTTTC. This codes for CATSDPTGVGGANVLTF.

Only one count was recorded for this clone. This rearrangement joins TRBV3-1 (or the pseudogene TRBV3-2) to TRBJ2-6, with D hard to call. The CDR3 covers 15 residues. Germline loops: CDR1 LGHDT, CDR2 YNNKEL (reference sequence). Trimming took 0 bases from V and 2 from J, leaving 5 bases between them. The CDR3 nucleotides read TGTGCCAGCAGCCAAGAAAGAGCTGGGGCCAACGTCCTGACTTTC. This sequence encodes CASSQERAGANVLTF.

V is TRBV24-1 and J is TRBJ2-2, with D unresolved. Trimming took off 3 bases at V and 0 bases at J, with 7 bases between the two ends. Germline assignment: CDR1 KGHDR and CDR2 SFDVKD. The CDR3 has 15 amino acids. CDR3 sequence (DNA): TGTGCCACCAGTGATCACAGAGCGAACACCGGGGAGCTGTTTTTT. Protein: CATSDHRANTGELFF.

This chain links TRBV24-1 with TRBJ2-7; the match to TRBD1 covers 8 bases. Per germline, CDR1 KGHDR and CDR2 SFDVKD. V lost 9 bases to trimming and J lost 4 bases; unmatched junction nucleotides: 10. The CDR3 is made up of 14 amino acids. The CDR3 reads CATHRGQGLYEQYV. DNA for the CDR3: TGTGCCACCCACCGCGGACAGGGTTTGTACGAGCAGTACGTC.

The CDR3 loop reads CASSLLQRDDYEQYV. The CDR3 DNA sequence: TGCGCCAGCAGCTTGTTACAGCGGGATGACTACGAGCAGTACGTC. The J gene is TRBJ2-7, the V gene TRBV5-1; 7 bases match TRBD2. With V trimmed by 1 base and J by 3 bases, 7 bases remained unmatched. The CDR3 contains 15 residues. Germline V gives CDR1 SGHRS, CDR2 YFSETQ.